Each of the 21 T cell receptor beta chains below was sequenced from the same sample in a study of CD8 T cells in ankylosing spondylitis. TCRdb itself ran the 5' RACE reads through MiXCR, one entry per CDR3 protein. This table holds 230,000 or so distinct CDR3 sequences, 20% to 30% found once. The sample taken for sequencing was blood, either unsorted or a sorted T cell fraction (not recorded which). These receptors all stem from a male donor with ankylosing spondylitis or in good health (not recorded which).

This chain joins TRBV6-2 or TRBV6-3 and TRBJ2-4; no definite D call. The V end was cut by 5 bases, the J end by 11 bases, with 19 bases between. Germline CDR1 is MNHEY and CDR2 is SVGEGT. CDR3 length: 14 residues. The CDR3 region is CASSDTSVLKVQYF. The DNA of the CDR3 is TGTGCCAGCAGTGATACTTCCGTATTAAAGGTTCAGTACTTC.

In this sample, this clonotype turned up a few times. The J gene is TRBJ2-5, the V gene TRBV20-1; D gene ambiguous. V was cut by 5 bases and J by 2 bases, with 9 bases left in between. Per the germline V gene, CDR1 is DFQATT and CDR2 is SNEGSKA (reference sequence). The CDR3 consists of 12 residues. The CDR3 sequence: CSAGPAQETQYF. The CDR3 DNA reads TGCAGTGCTGGCCCGGCTCAAGAGACCCAGTACTTC.

This clonotype was seen repeatedly, ten times or more. The chain joins TRBV27 to TRBJ1-2; the D is unclear. CDR3 length equals 15 residues. Trimming removed 0 bases from V and 4 bases from J, with 12 bases in between. Germline-derived CDR1 and CDR2 are MNHEY and SMNVEV (reference sequence). CDR3 loop: CASSLSTGFSYGYTF. CDR3 in DNA: TGTGCCAGCAGTTTATCGACCGGGTTCAGCTATGGCTACACCTTC.

In this sample, this clonotype turned up many times. CDR3 residues: CASTVSGSYGYTF. CDR3 in DNA: TGTGCCAGCACCGTGTCCGGGAGCTATGGCTACACCTTC. V usage is TRBV12-3 or TRBV12-4 and J usage is TRBJ1-2, with D unclear. This CDR3 contains 13 residues. V lost 7 bases and J 4 bases, leaving 13 bases between the germline ends.

There are many counts of this clonotype. The genes are TRBV20-1 and TRBJ2-3; the D is unclear. Germline CDR1 DFQATT, CDR2 SNEGSKA (reference sequence). CDR3 length: 14 amino acids. Trimming removed 5 bases at V and 1 base at J, with 13 bases between. CDR3 region: CSAALGSRTDTQYF. The CDR3 DNA reads as TGCAGTGCTGCCCTGGGGTCCCGCACAGATACGCAGTATTTT.

This clonotype was counted many times. The rearrangement joins TRBV28 to TRBJ2-1; 7 bases match TRBD1. This CDR3 comprises 11 residues. Germline V gives CDR1 MDHEN, CDR2 SYDVKM. Trimming removed 3 bases from V and 12 bases from J; junction bases left unmatched: 2. Here the CDR3 reads CASSFRGRQFF. Written as DNA, the CDR3 is TGTGCCAGCAGTTTTAGGGGGCGGCAGTTCTTC. The full variable domain, rest sourced from reference TRBV28 and TRBJ2-1, is DVKVTQSSRYLVKRTGEKVFLECVQDMDHENMFWYRQDPGLGLRLIYFSYDVKMKEKGDIPEGYSVSREKKERFSLILESASTNQTSMYLCASSFRGRQFFGPGTRLTVL.

The J gene is TRBJ2-3, the V gene TRBV6-1; 7 nucleotides line up with TRBD2. The CDR3 has 17 amino acids. Unmatched junction bases numbered 13, after V lost 5 bases and J lost 2 bases. CDR1 is MNHNS, CDR2 SASEGT, per germline. The CDR3 protein is CASSPPPRAGLTDTQYF. The CDR3 DNA reads TGTGCCAGCAGTCCCCCCCCCCGAGCGGGGCTCACAGATACGCAGTATTTT.

In this sample, this clonotype turned up many times. The CDR3 is CASSPRGTSGVEEQFF. As DNA, the CDR3 is TGTGCCAGCTCACCACGGGGGACTAGCGGGGTAGAAGAGCAGTTCTTC. V and J are TRBV18 and TRBJ2-1; the match to TRBD2 covers 13 bases. Germline trimming cut 1 base from V and 10 bases from J; bases unmatched to any gene: 7. CDR1 and CDR2 from the germline V gene are KGHSH and LQKENI. The CDR3 spans 16 residues.

This clonotype was counted at least ten times. J is TRBJ2-7 and V is TRBV20-1; D unclear. V was clipped by 8 bases and J by 5 bases, with 10 bases between them. CDR1 and CDR2 from the germline V gene are DFQATT and SNEGSKA (reference sequence). There are 10 residues in the CDR3. CDR3 residues: CSPLGNEQYF. The CDR3, as DNA: TGCAGTCCCCTTGGCAACGAGCAGTACTTC.

At least ten counts were recorded for this clonotype. The chain is built from TRBV12-3 or TRBV12-4 and TRBJ2-5; possibly TRBD1 or TRBD2 for D (6 bases each). The CDR3 length is 13 residues. V dropped 7 bases and J dropped 5 bases, with 14 bases sitting between them. CDR3 coding DNA: TGTGCCAGCAACGAGGGGGGCCGGGAGACCCAGTACTTC. It encodes CASNEGGRETQYF.

This chain uses TRBV4-2 with TRBJ1-1; no clear D. From germline, CDR1 is LGHNA and CDR2 YNFKEQ. V shed 4 bases and J shed 1 base, with 10 bases lying between them. The CDR3 consists of 14 residues. The CDR3 DNA sequence: TGTGCCAGCAGCCTCAGGACGGAGAACACTGAAGCTTTCTTT. Residues: CASSLRTENTEAFF.

The gene calls are TRBV12-3 or TRBV12-4 and TRBJ1-4; 7 nucleotides line up with TRBD1. This CDR3 is 14 amino acids long. V lost 4 bases to trimming and J lost 8 bases; unmatched junction nucleotides: 7. Here the CDR3 reads CASSYRGGDEKLFF. As DNA, the CDR3 is TGTGCCAGCAGTTACAGGGGAGGGGACGAAAAACTGTTTTTT.

This clonotype was counted ten times or more. The chain uses TRBV28 and TRBJ1-2; 8 bases fit TRBD1. The CDR3 covers 16 residues. After removal of 5 bases from V and 7 bases from J, the junction contained 15 bases not matched to a gene. The germline gives CDR1 MDHEN, CDR2 SYDVKM. CDR3 bases: TGTGCCAGCAGTCCCGTCGGGGGGCCAGGGGGCCGTGGCTACACCTTC. This gives the protein CASSPVGGPGGRGYTF.

The rearrangement joins TRBV20-1 to TRBJ2-3; maybe TRBD1 (5 bases). CDR1 is DFQATT, CDR2 SNEGSKA, per germline (reference sequence). V was clipped by 1 base and J by 4 bases, with 9 bases between them. The CDR3 extends over 13 amino acids. CDR3 loop: CSARVSGPDTQYF. As DNA, the CDR3 is TGCAGTGCTAGAGTGTCAGGGCCAGATACGCAGTATTTT.

This chain links TRBV20-1 with TRBJ2-5; D might be TRBD1 (6 bases). Trimming shortened V by 6 bases and J by 2 bases, and 19 bases separated the two germline ends. CDR3 length: 15 residues. CDR1 and CDR2 from the germline V gene are DFQATT and SNEGSKA (reference sequence). CDR3 DNA sequence: TGCAGTGCCCAATCTTTGAGGGGGAGACAAGAGACCCAGTACTTC. As protein: CSAQSLRGRQETQYF.

The chain links TRBV20-1 to TRBJ1-2; 7 bases agree with TRBD1. J lost 4 bases, V lost 1 base, and 6 bases had no gene match. Germline V CDR1 and CDR2: DFQATT, SNEGSKA (reference sequence). This CDR3 spans 14 amino acids. The CDR3 DNA sequence: TGCAGTGCTAGAGGACAGGGAGGCGGCTATGGCTACACCTTC. Protein product: CSARGQGGGYGYTF.

This clonotype was observed a few times. The J gene is TRBJ2-7, the V gene TRBV27; a weak D match, TRBD1 (6 bases). CDR1 MNHEY and CDR2 SMNVEV come from the germline V gene (reference sequence). Trimming shortened V by 8 bases and J by 7 bases, and 18 bases separated the two germline ends. The CDR3 is 13 residues long. This CDR3 is CASQLRGDSEQYF. The CDR3 nucleotides are TGTGCCAGCCAGCTCAGGGGAGATTCAGAGCAGTACTTC.

This clonotype was detected a few times. The chain has TRBV29-1 and TRBJ2-1; 10 bases align to TRBD1. Germline CDR1 and CDR2: SQVTM and ANQGSEA. V shed 6 bases and J 3 bases; nucleotides not matched to a gene: 8. The CDR3 is 15 residues long. CDR3 in amino acids: CSVKGGDRGYNEQFF. DNA for the CDR3: TGCAGCGTCAAAGGAGGGGACAGGGGCTACAATGAGCAGTTCTTC.

This clonotype has ten or more counts. This chain uses TRBV29-1 with TRBJ1-6; D uncertain. V lost 4 bases and J 11 bases, leaving 15 bases between the germline ends. CDR3 size: 13 residues. CDR1 and CDR2 from the germline V gene are SQVTM and ANQGSEA. CDR3 in amino acids: CSVASVFGAPLHF. Here the CDR3 DNA reads TGCAGCGTTGCATCGGTTTTCGGTGCACCCCTCCACTTT.

This clonotype was seen only a few times. The chain combines TRBV12-3 or TRBV12-4 with TRBJ2-7; 9 positions agree with TRBD2. J lost 0 bases, V lost 2 bases, and 8 bases had no gene match. CDR3 size: 17 residues. The DNA for the CDR3 is TGTGCCAGCAGTTTACGGGGTCTAGCGGGGAGCTCCTACGAGCAGTACTTC. This codes for CASSLRGLAGSSYEQYF.

The sample holds one count of this clonotype. The chain employs TRBV12-3 or TRBV12-4 and TRBJ2-4; 15 bases agree with TRBD2. V was pared by 2 bases and J by 3 bases, with 8 bases of the junction left unmatched. This CDR3 is built from 19 residues. The DNA of the CDR3 is TGTGCCAGCAGTTTATCGGGACTAGCGGGGGGAATAGGCAAAAACATTCAGTACTTC. The encoded protein is CASSLSGLAGGIGKNIQYF.